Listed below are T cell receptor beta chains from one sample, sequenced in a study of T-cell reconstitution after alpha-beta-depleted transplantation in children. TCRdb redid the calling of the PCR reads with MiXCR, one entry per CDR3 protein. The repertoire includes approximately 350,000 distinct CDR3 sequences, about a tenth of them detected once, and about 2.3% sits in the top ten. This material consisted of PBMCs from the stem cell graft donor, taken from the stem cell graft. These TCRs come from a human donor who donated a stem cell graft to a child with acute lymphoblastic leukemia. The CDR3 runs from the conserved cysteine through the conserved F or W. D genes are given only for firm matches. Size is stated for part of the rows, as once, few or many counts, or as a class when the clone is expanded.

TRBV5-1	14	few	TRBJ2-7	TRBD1	CASSLGQEVDEQYF	TGCGCCAGCAGCTTAGGACAGGAGGTGGACGAGCAGTACTTC
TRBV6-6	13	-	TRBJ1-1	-	CASAQTGYTEAFF	TGTGCCAGCGCCCAGACAGGTTACACTGAAGCTTTCTTT
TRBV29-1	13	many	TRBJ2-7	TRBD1	CSVVGGQGDEQYF	TGCAGCGTCGTAGGGGGACAGGGAGACGAGCAGTACTTC
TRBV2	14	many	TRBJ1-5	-	CASSKLDSNQPQHF	TGTGCCAGCAGTAAACTCGATAGCAATCAGCCCCAGCATTTT
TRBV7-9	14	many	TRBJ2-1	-	CASSLTPLYNEQFF	TGTGCCAGCAGCTTAACCCCTCTGTACAATGAGCAGTTCTTC
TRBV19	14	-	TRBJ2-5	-	CASSYRDLEETQYF	TGTGCCAGTAGTTACCGGGACCTTGAAGAGACCCAGTACTTC
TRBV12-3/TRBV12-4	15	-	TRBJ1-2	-	CASSPRTEGNYGYTF	TGTGCCAGCAGTCCAAGGACAGAGGGAAACTATGGCTACACCTTC
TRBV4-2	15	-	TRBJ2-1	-	CASSQEFSFYNEQFF	TGTGCCAGCAGCCAAGAGTTCAGCTTCTACAATGAGCAGTTCTTC
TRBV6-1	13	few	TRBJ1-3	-	CASGGTTGNTIYF	TGTGCCAGCGGAGGGACGACTGGAAACACCATATATTTT
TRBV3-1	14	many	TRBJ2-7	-	CASSQGAGAYEQYF	TGTGCCAGCAGCCAAGGGGCCGGAGCCTACGAGCAGTACTTC
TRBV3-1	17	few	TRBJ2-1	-	CASSQGFGMGSYNEQFF	TGTGCCAGCAGCCAAGGATTCGGGATGGGCTCCTACAATGAGCAGTTCTTC
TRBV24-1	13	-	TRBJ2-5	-	CATSDPGQETQYF	TGTGCCACCAGTGATCCGGGACAAGAGACCCAGTACTTC
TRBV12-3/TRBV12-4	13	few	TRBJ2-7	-	CASSLQAADEQYF	TGTGCCAGCAGTTTACAGGCAGCGGACGAGCAGTACTTC
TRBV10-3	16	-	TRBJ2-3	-	CAISSDRAASTDTQYF	TGTGCCATCAGTTCAGATAGGGCAGCTAGCACAGATACGCAGTATTTT
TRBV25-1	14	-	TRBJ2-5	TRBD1	CASRSPTGYETQYF	TGTGCCAGCAGAAGTCCGACAGGGTACGAGACCCAGTACTTC
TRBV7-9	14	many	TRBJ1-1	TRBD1	CASSDRVVNTEAFF	TGTGCCAGCAGCGACAGGGTTGTGAACACTGAAGCTTTCTTT
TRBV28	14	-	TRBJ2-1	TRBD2	CASSFNRLAGVEFF	TGTGCCAGCAGTTTCAACCGACTAGCGGGGGTAGAGTTCTTC
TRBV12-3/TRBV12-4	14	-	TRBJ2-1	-	CASSLGLDLNEQFF	TGTGCCAGCAGTTTAGGGCTAGACCTCAATGAGCAGTTCTTC
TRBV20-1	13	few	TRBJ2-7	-	CSARDPASYEQYF	TGCAGTGCTAGAGATCCTGCAAGCTACGAGCAGTACTTC
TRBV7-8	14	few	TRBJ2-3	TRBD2	CASSRSGATDTQYF	TGTGCCAGCAGCCGTAGCGGGGCCACAGATACGCAGTATTTT
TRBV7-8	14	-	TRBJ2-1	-	CASSYSSRYNEQFF	TGTGCCAGCAGCTATTCTAGCCGATACAATGAGCAGTTCTTC
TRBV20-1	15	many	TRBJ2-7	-	CSARTGTLNSYEQYF	TGCAGTGCTAGGACCGGGACGCTTAACTCCTACGAGCAGTACTTC
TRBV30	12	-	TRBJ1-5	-	CACQGSNQPQHF	TGTGCCTGTCAGGGTAGCAATCAGCCCCAGCATTTT
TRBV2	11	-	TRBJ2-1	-	CASSRMNEQFF	TGTGCCAGCAGTAGAATGAATGAGCAGTTCTTC
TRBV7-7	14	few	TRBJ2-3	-	CASSVDYSTDTQYF	TGTGCTAGCAGTGTGGACTATTCCACAGATACGCAGTATTTT
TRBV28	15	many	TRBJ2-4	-	CASSLRGLAKNIQYF	TGTGCCAGCAGTTTACGGGGTCTAGCCAAAAACATTCAGTACTTC
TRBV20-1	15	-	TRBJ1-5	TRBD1	CSANHPRQGNQPQHF	TGCAGTGCCAACCATCCCAGACAGGGAAATCAGCCCCAGCATTTT